Here is one TCR beta chain with its context. The target of this receptor is not known. No base quality values were provided; no much bigger clone lies one nucleotide off. The data are from a study of blood T cell repertoires in COVID-19 (dated by TCRdb to about 2020). Background on the whole study: Samples from collaborators originated in the United States, Italy and Spain and spanned both the acute and convalescent phases of COVID-19. The material from the prospective study consisted of cDNA or gDNA derived from T cells, B-cell-depleted T cells, or PBMCs. Deeply sampled blood TCRbeta repertoires from subjects exposed to, actively infected with, or recovered from COVID-19 were included in the dataset. The repertoires were released in a freely available public database meant as a resource for research on the immune response to SARS-CoV-2. Samples came from the ongoing ImmuneRACE study (first 160 participants) plus 1,254 subjects from 6 global collaborators. Nearly every sample came with metadata listing a de-identified subject ID, COVID-19 status, age in years and sex. HLA class I and class II types, where available, came from metadata supplied by the sample provider rather than from assay-based typing. Overall study outcomes, separate from this receptor: The amount of clinical and demographic metadata varied by source and participant and was provided uncurated.

The germline ends are 25 bases apart after V is trimmed by 1 base and J by 8 bases. The CDR3 runs 18 amino acids, cysteine and phenylalanine included. Only CDR3 DNA remains: 54 bases, in frame from the first base. Reading the germline V gene gives CDR1 MGHRA and CDR2 YSYEKL. The immunoSEQ Assay, a bias-controlled multiplex PCR, was used to amplify TCRbeta CDR3 regions from genomic DNA. The original methods were these. Nucleated cell counts per sample were estimated from amplification of reference gene primers within the assay. To quantify the absolute abundance of each unique TCRbeta CDR3 rearrangement, sequence reads were collapsed and filtered. For each sample, productive Simpson clonality was calculated as the square root of Simpson's diversity index across productive rearrangements. This is the immuneACCESS table as TCRdb keeps it, with only in-frame sequences that have V and J called. A part of the clones is gone; compared with another copy, unresolved V genes explain less than half, and the rest is unexplained. For V, J and clone size, that table is used; D and trimming come from the DNA. For this sample the table gives about 240,000 clones, of which 87% were detected only once. The ten biggest clones cover 2% to 3% of the sample.

Participants in the prospective study were aged about 18 to 89 years, lived in about two dozen United States geographic areas, and enrolled through a virtual design. To assign participants to cohorts, the prospective study relied on clinical history that participants themselves reported in a screening survey and a study questionnaire. In the prospective study, whole blood, serum and a nasopharyngeal or oropharyngeal swab were collected from each participant by mobile phlebotomists. Prospective study participants could optionally give additional blood draws and questionnaires over an approximately 2-month period. Before DNA extraction, prospective study blood samples were shipped either frozen or at room temperature.

The sequence was obtained from a young woman with acute COVID-19. The rearranged chain carries TRBV4-1 and TRBJ2-3; TRBD2 is a weak D gene call, 6 bases matching. The sequenced sample consisted of PBMCs or T cells enriched from blood (not recorded which). This receptor carries the CDR3 CASSQVLRRGSLGRTQYF. DNA sequence: TGCGCCAGCAGCCAAGTCCTGCGGCGGGGCTCTCTCGGGCGTACGCAGTATTTT.